The 8 T cell receptor beta chains below come from one sample, sequenced in a study of T cell repertoires in cytomegalovirus infection. TCRdb reprocessed the reads with MiXCR, giving one entry per CDR3 protein. This sample has 450,000 to 650,000 distinct CDR3 sequences, with roughly 29% found just once. Sequenced material: PBMCs. Receptors were obtained from a human donor in good health (CMV status not recorded). Some clones in this sample may be carry-over from other donors' samples.

A few counts support this clonotype. The V and J genes are TRBV14 and TRBJ1-2; tentatively, D is TRBD1 (5 bases). From germline, CDR1 is SGHDN and CDR2 FVKESK. The CDR3 is made up of 15 amino acids. Trimming shortened V by 4 bases and J by 2 bases, and 14 bases separated the two germline ends. CDR3 region: CASSLDRDPNYGYTF. The CDR3 DNA is TGTGCCAGCAGCCTGGACCGGGACCCGAACTATGGCTACACCTTC.

CDR3 coding DNA: TGTGCCAGCAGCCCCGACATACTAGCCAAAAACATTCAGTACTTC. It is translated as CASSPDILAKNIQYF. The chain carries TRBV2 and TRBJ2-4; unclear D gene. Germline CDR1 and CDR2: SNHLY and FYNNEI. The CDR3 is 15 residues long. V was clipped by 6 bases and J by 0 bases, with 12 bases between them. Full variable domain (missing parts from reference TRBV2 and TRBJ2-4): EPEVTQTPSHQVTQMGQEVILRCVPISNHLYFYWYRQILGQKVEFLVSFYNNEISEKSEIFDDQFSVERPDGSNFTLKIRSTKLEDSAMYFCASSPDILAKNIQYFGAGTRLSVL.

This clonotype was recorded many times. This chain joins TRBV7-8 and TRBJ1-6; D gene unclear. V was shortened by 5 bases and J by 7 bases, with 15 bases between the two germline ends. CDR1 and CDR2 from the germline V gene are SGHVS and FQNEAQ. The CDR3 covers 15 residues. CDR3 region: CASSQTGQSNSPLHF. The DNA for the CDR3 is TGTGCCAGCAGCCAGACCGGGCAGTCAAATTCACCCCTCCACTTT.

This clonotype was picked up many times. This chain joins TRBV7-2 and TRBJ2-2; 8 bases fit TRBD2. Germline CDR1 reads SGHTA; CDR2 reads FQGNSA. The ends lost 6 bases at V and 3 bases at J; junction bases unmatched: 6. There are 15 residues in the CDR3. CDR3 protein: CASRPAGVDTGELFF. In DNA, the CDR3 is TGTGCCAGCAGACCAGCGGGAGTGGACACCGGGGAGCTGTTTTTT. Full variable domain (remainder filled in from reference TRBV7-2 and TRBJ2-2): GAGVSQSPSNKVTEKGKDVELRCDPISGHTALYWYRQSLGQGLEFLIYFQGNSAPDKSGLPSDRFSAERTGGSVSTLTIQRTQQEDSAVYLCASRPAGVDTGELFFGEGSRLTVL.

CDR3 region: CASSPLGQDEQFF. The CDR3 DNA sequence: TGTGCCAGCTCACCACTCGGACAGGATGAGCAGTTCTTC. The rearrangement uses TRBV18 and TRBJ2-1; TRBD1 aligns across 7 bases. Germline CDR1 is KGHSH and CDR2 is LQKENI. V lost 1 base, J lost 8 bases, and 2 bases stayed unmatched. The CDR3 consists of 13 residues. Full variable domain (missing parts from reference TRBV18 and TRBJ2-1): NAGVMQNPRHLVRRRGQEARLRCSPMKGHSHVYWYRQLPEEGLKFMVYLQKENIIDESGMPKERFSAEFPKEGPSILRIQQVVRGDSAAYFCASSPLGQDEQFFGPGTRLTVL.

This chain connects TRBV2 to TRBJ1-6; 10 bases are a match to TRBD1. Germline lookup yields CDR1 SNHLY and CDR2 FYNNEI. This CDR3 contains 14 residues. V trimming: 8 bases; J trimming: 10 bases; junction bases outside the gene matches: 8. The chain's CDR3 is CASCRDRGSSPLHF. CDR3 coding DNA: TGTGCCAGCTGCCGGGACAGGGGTAGCTCACCCCTCCACTTT.

The rearrangement uses TRBV19 and TRBJ1-5, with unresolved D. V lost 0 bases to trimming and J lost 1 base, with 4 bases between them. This CDR3 comprises 14 residues. Germline lookup yields CDR1 LNHDA and CDR2 SQIVND (reference sequence). The CDR3 region is CASSIELSNQPQHF. CDR3 sequence (DNA): TGTGCCAGTAGTATAGAGTTGAGCAATCAGCCCCAGCATTTT.

V usage is TRBV7-8 and J usage is TRBJ2-3; tentatively, D is TRBD2 (6 bases). This CDR3 has 15 residues. Per the germline V gene, CDR1 is SGHVS and CDR2 is FQNEAQ. Trimming removed 1 base from V and 8 bases from J, with 16 bases in between. CDR3 nucleotide sequence: TGTGCCAGCAGCTTAGAAGCGGGTGGGTGGGGTACGCAGTATTTT. Encoded protein: CASSLEAGGWGTQYF. The full variable domain, rest sourced from reference TRBV7-8 and TRBJ2-3, is GAGVSQSPRYKVAKRGQDVALRCDPISGHVSLFWYQQALGQGPEFLTYFQNEAQLDKSGLPSDRFFAERPEGSVSTLKIQRTQQEDSAVYLCASSLEAGGWGTQYFGPGTRLTVL.